This TCR beta chain was identified in a study of T cells in Graves' hyperthyroidism and ophthalmopathy. Trimming pared 3 bases from V and 1 base from J, leaving 6 bases between. Germline CDR1 reads LNHDA; CDR2 reads SQIVND (reference sequence). This CDR3 comprises 13 residues. RNA transcripts were the template for amplifying TCR beta CDR3 regions. A first-round RT-PCR of the TCR CDR3 used the HTBI primer set. MiXCR was run by TCRdb on the multiplex PCR reads, yielding one entry per CDR3 protein. This repertoire shows around 350,000 distinct CDR3 sequences, about 18% found once; its top ten account for about 3.7%.

The receptor was derived from a woman aged 18 to 35 with Graves' hyperthyroidism. The genes are TRBV19 and TRBJ1-1; no firm D call. Sequencing was carried out using blood. CDR3 nucleotide sequence: TGTGCCAGTAGTATTCCGGGGAACACTGAAGCTTTCTTT. Amino acids: CASSIPGNTEAFF. The variable domain in full, with the rest retrieved from reference TRBV19 and TRBJ1-1, is DGGITQSPKYLFRKEGQNVTLSCEQNLNHDAMYWYRQDPGQGLRLIYYSQIVNDFQKGDIAEGYSVSREKKESFPLTVTSAQKNPTAFYLCASSIPGNTEAFFGQGTRLTVV.